The subject of this entry is one TCR beta chain. Its matching antigen is unknown. This specimen belongs to a study of response to subunit inactivated influenza vaccine. TCRdb re-derived calls from the RT-PCR reads in MiXCR, one entry per CDR3 protein. The top ten clones hold about 7.6% of a sample with 600,000 to 850,000 distinct CDR3 sequences, 14% of them seen once. General study results and limits: Authors suggested each seasonal influenza vaccination recruits few new T cells.

Germline V gene lookup returns CDR1 MNHEY and CDR2 SVGEGT. The CDR3 length is 16 residues. Trimming stripped 0 bases from V and 6 bases from J, with 15 bases between. This specimen consisted of PBMCs from blood, obtained approximately 15 days before vaccination. The chain employs TRBV6-2 or TRBV6-3 and TRBJ1-5; D might be TRBD1 (5 bases). The sequence was obtained from a man aged 50 to 60 who received an inactivated influenza vaccine. CDR3 in DNA: TGTGCCAGCAGTTACTCGATACGGGGCTCTGGTCAGCCCCAGCATTTT. It is translated as CASSYSIRGSGQPQHF.